This is a list of T cell receptor beta chains from one sample in a study of cytomegalovirus exposure and HLA in healthy donors. Measured with immunoSEQ multiplex PCR; TCRdb has only the in-frame clones, and not every one. Of about 200,000 clones listed, roughly 87% are singletons. Sequenced input: PBMCs. These receptors all come from a woman between 18 and 29 years old in good health and CMV-seropositive. Both conserved end residues are part of each CDR3. D genes are given only for firm matches. Where a row states a size, it is once, few, many or the class of an expanded clone; other rows omit it.

d_call: NA
v_call: TRBV27
clone_size: NA
j_call: TRBJ1-2
cdr3_nt: TGTGCCAGCAGTTTACGGGGGTGGTCTAACTATGGCTACACCTTC
cdr3_aa: CASSLRGWSNYGYTF

d_call: TRBD2
v_call: TRBV27
clone_size: NA
j_call: TRBJ2-7
cdr3_nt: TGTGCCAGCAGCCTCCCTCCCACCGGGACTAGTTGGCCCTACGAGCAGTACTTC
cdr3_aa: CASSLPPTGTSWPYEQYF

d_call: NA
v_call: TRBV19
clone_size: few
j_call: TRBJ1-1
cdr3_nt: TGTGCCAGTAGAAACGGGGTGAACACTGAAGCTTTCTTT
cdr3_aa: CASRNGVNTEAFF

d_call: TRBD1
v_call: TRBV6-5
clone_size: NA
j_call: TRBJ1-4
cdr3_nt: TGTGCCAGCAGTTACTCGGACAGGGAAAAACTGTTTTTT
cdr3_aa: CASSYSDREKLFF

d_call: TRBD1
v_call: TRBV29-1
clone_size: NA
j_call: TRBJ2-3
cdr3_nt: TGCAGCGTGGGACAGGGGTACATGAGCACAGATACGCAGTATTTT
cdr3_aa: CSVGQGYMSTDTQYF

d_call: TRBD1
v_call: TRBV11-1
clone_size: NA
j_call: TRBJ2-3
cdr3_nt: TGTGCCAGCAGCTCCGGGACAGGGATTCAACAACCACAGGATACGCAGTATTTT
cdr3_aa: CASSSGTGIQQPQDTQYF

d_call: TRBD1
v_call: TRBV5-1
clone_size: NA
j_call: TRBJ1-1
cdr3_nt: TGCGCCAGCAGCACCGGGACAGGGAACACTGAAGCTTTCTTT
cdr3_aa: CASSTGTGNTEAFF

d_call: NA
v_call: TRBV27
clone_size: once
j_call: TRBJ2-7
cdr3_nt: TGTGCCAGCAGTCCTCAGGGTCCCAACGAGCAGTACTTC
cdr3_aa: CASSPQGPNEQYF

d_call: TRBD2
v_call: TRBV27
clone_size: NA
j_call: TRBJ2-1
cdr3_nt: TGTGCCAGCAGTTCCTCTCCCGGGACTAGTTTTGGGAATGAGCAGTTCTTC
cdr3_aa: CASSSSPGTSFGNEQFF

d_call: NA
v_call: TRBV5-4
clone_size: NA
j_call: TRBJ1-5
cdr3_nt: TGTGCCAGCAGCTCGACAGGTAGCAATCAGCCCCAGCATTTT
cdr3_aa: CASSSTGSNQPQHF

d_call: TRBD1
v_call: TRBV27
clone_size: NA
j_call: TRBJ1-2
cdr3_nt: TGTGCCAGCAGTTCGGCAGGGGGAAATGGCTACACCTTC
cdr3_aa: CASSSAGGNGYTF

d_call: NA
v_call: TRBV5-1
clone_size: few
j_call: TRBJ2-1
cdr3_nt: TGCGCCAGCAGACAGGAGAGCTCCTACAATGAGCAGTTCTTC
cdr3_aa: CASRQESSYNEQFF

d_call: TRBD1
v_call: TRBV5-1
clone_size: NA
j_call: TRBJ2-1
cdr3_nt: TGCGCCAGCAGCTGGGACAGGTATTACAATGAGCAGTTCTTC
cdr3_aa: CASSWDRYYNEQFF

d_call: NA
v_call: TRBV7-6
clone_size: few
j_call: TRBJ1-5
cdr3_nt: TGTGCCAGCACCCCCGGGGGGCAGGATCAGCCCCAGCATTTT
cdr3_aa: CASTPGGQDQPQHF

d_call: NA
v_call: TRBV12-5
clone_size: few
j_call: TRBJ1-2
cdr3_nt: TGTGCTAGTGGTTTGATCGGGGGAAACTATGGCTACACCTTC
cdr3_aa: CASGLIGGNYGYTF

d_call: NA
v_call: TRBV10-3
clone_size: NA
j_call: TRBJ2-2
cdr3_nt: TGTGCCATCAGTGGGGAGGTGGTCACCGGGGAGCTGTTTTTT
cdr3_aa: CAISGEVVTGELFF

d_call: NA
v_call: TRBV4-1
clone_size: few
j_call: TRBJ1-1
cdr3_nt: TGCGCCAGCAGCCAAGAACACAGGGCGACCACTGAAGCTTTCTTT
cdr3_aa: CASSQEHRATTEAFF

d_call: TRBD1
v_call: TRBV2
clone_size: NA
j_call: TRBJ1-3
cdr3_nt: TGTGCCAGCAGTGGGGGACAGGGCCACTCTGGAAACACCATATATTTT
cdr3_aa: CASSGGQGHSGNTIYF

d_call: NA
v_call: TRBV28
clone_size: NA
j_call: TRBJ2-1
cdr3_nt: TGTGCCAGCAAACCCGGGCCGGAGGGGAATGAGCAGTTCTTC
cdr3_aa: CASKPGPEGNEQFF

d_call: TRBD2
v_call: TRBV2
clone_size: few
j_call: TRBJ2-5
cdr3_nt: TGTGCCAGCAGTGAAAGATCTAGCCGGGAGGGGCAAGAGACCCAGTACTTC
cdr3_aa: CASSERSSREGQETQYF

d_call: NA
v_call: TRBV6-1
clone_size: NA
j_call: TRBJ1-2
cdr3_nt: TGTGCCAGCAGTGAACTAAGTACAGGATCTTATGGCTACACCTTC
cdr3_aa: CASSELSTGSYGYTF

d_call: NA
v_call: TRBV5-1
clone_size: once
j_call: TRBJ2-5
cdr3_nt: TGCGCCAGCAGCTTCGACACGGCACAAGAGACCCAGTACTTC
cdr3_aa: CASSFDTAQETQYF

d_call: NA
v_call: TRBV9
clone_size: once
j_call: TRBJ2-7
cdr3_nt: TGTGCCAGATACACAGGGGGGGGCGAGCAGTACTTC
cdr3_aa: CARYTGGGEQYF

d_call: NA
v_call: TRBV6-5
clone_size: NA
j_call: TRBJ2-7
cdr3_nt: TGTGCCAGCAGTTATTGGGGGACATTTCGGGAGCAGTACTTC
cdr3_aa: CASSYWGTFREQYF

d_call: TRBD2
v_call: TRBV27
clone_size: NA
j_call: TRBJ2-7
cdr3_nt: TGTGCCAGCAGTTTAAGGGCGGGGGACTCCTACTACGAGCAGTACTTC
cdr3_aa: CASSLRAGDSYYEQYF

d_call: TRBD2
v_call: TRBV4-1
clone_size: NA
j_call: TRBJ2-7
cdr3_nt: TGCGCCAGCAGCCCGAGGACTAGCGACACCTACGAGCAGTACTTC
cdr3_aa: CASSPRTSDTYEQYF

d_call: TRBD1
v_call: TRBV11-2
clone_size: NA
j_call: TRBJ1-2
cdr3_nt: TGTGCCAGCAGGGGACAGGTCGTAGTGCGTGGCTACACCTTC
cdr3_aa: CASRGQVVVRGYTF